The rows below give T cell receptor beta chains drawn from one sample of a study of T cell repertoires in cytomegalovirus infection. TCRdb reprocessed the reads via MiXCR and lists one record per CDR3 protein. This sample has around 250,000 distinct CDR3 sequences, with about 18% found just once. Sequenced sample: CD8+ T cells from PBMCs. The receptor source for this set is a human donor in good health (CMV status not recorded). Some clones in this sample may be carry-over from other donors' samples. The CDR3 runs from the conserved cysteine through the conserved F or W. D genes are given only for firm matches. The size field is filled for only some rows; it gives once, few, many or a size class.

CASSLWSLADTDTQYF	TGTGCCAGCAGCTTGTGGTCCCTAGCGGACACAGATACGCAGTATTTT	TRBV11-2	TRBJ2-3	many	TRBD2
CASSVQGVYEQYF	TGTGCCAGCAGCGTACAGGGGGTCTACGAGCAGTACTTC	TRBV7-8	TRBJ2-7	many	TRBD1
CAISEPPGRGSGEQYF	TGTGCCATCAGTGAGCCCCCAGGGAGGGGTAGTGGCGAGCAGTACTTC	TRBV10-3	TRBJ2-7	many	TRBD2
CASSLRMVGLVGNQPQHF	TGTGCCAGCAGTTTAAGGATGGTAGGTCTGGTTGGCAATCAGCCCCAGCATTTT	TRBV28	TRBJ1-5	many	-
CASSLPLTGKTHEQYF	TGTGCCAGCAGCTTACCCCTGACAGGGAAAACCCACGAGCAGTACTTC	TRBV7-6	TRBJ2-7	many	TRBD1
CASSLRLAGVDEQFF	TGTGCCAGCAGTTTAAGACTAGCGGGGGTTGATGAGCAGTTCTTC	TRBV12-3/TRBV12-4	TRBJ2-1	many	TRBD2
CASSLDFGSPETQYF	TGTGCCAGCAGCTTAGATTTTGGCAGTCCGGAGACCCAGTACTTC	TRBV7-6	TRBJ2-5	many	-
CASSPWTGGGGNEQFF	TGTGCCAGCAGCCCCTGGACAGGGGGCGGAGGCAATGAGCAGTTCTTC	TRBV5-6	TRBJ2-1	-	TRBD1
CASTRPKYLGAYEQYF	TGTGCCAGCACCCGTCCAAAGTACTTGGGGGCATACGAGCAGTACTTC	TRBV6-1	TRBJ2-7	few	-
CASSDATPEAFF	TGTGCCAGCAGTGATGCGACCCCTGAAGCTTTCTTT	TRBV2	TRBJ1-1	-	-
CASSLYAAHTDTQYF	TGTGCCAGTAGCCTCTACGCGGCACATACAGATACGCAGTATTTT	TRBV19	TRBJ2-3	-	-
CASSELTGPYSPLHF	TGTGCCAGCAGCGAATTGACAGGACCCTATTCACCCCTCCACTTT	TRBV7-9	TRBJ1-6	many	-
CASSDGKNTEAFF	TGTGCCAGCAGCGACGGGAAGAACACTGAAGCTTTCTTT	TRBV9	TRBJ1-1	few	-
CASSIDRGVFYEQYF	TGTGCCAGCAGCATCGACAGGGGAGTATTCTACGAGCAGTACTTC	TRBV5-5	TRBJ2-7	-	TRBD1
CSARDLGGSSYEQYF	TGCAGTGCTAGAGATCTTGGGGGCAGCTCCTACGAGCAGTACTTC	TRBV20-1	TRBJ2-7	many	-
CSATSRLISGNTIYF	TGCAGTGCAACCTCCCGACTGATCTCTGGAAACACCATATATTTT	TRBV20-1	TRBJ1-3	-	-
CASSAYTGTDYTGELFF	TGTGCCAGCAGCGCATATACCGGGACAGATTACACCGGGGAGCTGTTTTTT	TRBV6-2/TRBV6-3	TRBJ2-2	-	TRBD1